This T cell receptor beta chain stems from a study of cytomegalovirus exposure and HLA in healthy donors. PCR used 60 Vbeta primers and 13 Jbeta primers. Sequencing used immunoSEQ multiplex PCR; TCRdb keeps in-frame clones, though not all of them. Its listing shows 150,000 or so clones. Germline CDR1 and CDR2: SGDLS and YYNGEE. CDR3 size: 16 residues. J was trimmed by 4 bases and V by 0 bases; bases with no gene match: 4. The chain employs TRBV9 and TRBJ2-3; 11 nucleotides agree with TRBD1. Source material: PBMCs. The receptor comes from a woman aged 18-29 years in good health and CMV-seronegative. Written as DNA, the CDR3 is TGTGCCAGCAGCGTAGAAGGGACAGGGGGTTCAGATACGCAGTATTTT. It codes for CASSVEGTGGSDTQYF.